This TCR beta chain was retrieved from a study of blood T cell repertoires in COVID-19. Across the whole study: Samples taken during acute and convalescent COVID-19 were collected in the United States, Italy and Spain. The cDNA or gDNA used as material had been derived from T cells, B-cell-depleted T cells, or PBMCs.

Original analysis: Amplification of reference gene primers was used by the study to estimate nucleated cell counts. Data came from immunoSEQ multiplex PCR; TCRdb stores just in-frame clones and leaves some out. That table supplies the V and J calls and clone size; D and trimming were determined from the DNA. The table shows 200,000 to 300,000 clones, with roughly nine tenths occurring only once. This clone was seen only a few times. The TCR comes from a middle-aged man who had recovered from COVID-19. Sequenced sample: peripheral blood.

In DNA, the CDR3 is TGTGCCAGCACCCTACTACCGGGGGGGCAGCTCACCGGGGAGCTGTTTTTT. This sequence encodes CASTLLPGGQLTGELFF. The V and J genes are TRBV9 and TRBJ2-2, with TRBD2 matching 8 bases. CDR1 SGDLS and CDR2 YYNGEE come from the germline V gene. The CDR3 loop spans 17 amino acids. J gave up 4 bases and V 6 bases, and 14 bases lay outside the gene matches.